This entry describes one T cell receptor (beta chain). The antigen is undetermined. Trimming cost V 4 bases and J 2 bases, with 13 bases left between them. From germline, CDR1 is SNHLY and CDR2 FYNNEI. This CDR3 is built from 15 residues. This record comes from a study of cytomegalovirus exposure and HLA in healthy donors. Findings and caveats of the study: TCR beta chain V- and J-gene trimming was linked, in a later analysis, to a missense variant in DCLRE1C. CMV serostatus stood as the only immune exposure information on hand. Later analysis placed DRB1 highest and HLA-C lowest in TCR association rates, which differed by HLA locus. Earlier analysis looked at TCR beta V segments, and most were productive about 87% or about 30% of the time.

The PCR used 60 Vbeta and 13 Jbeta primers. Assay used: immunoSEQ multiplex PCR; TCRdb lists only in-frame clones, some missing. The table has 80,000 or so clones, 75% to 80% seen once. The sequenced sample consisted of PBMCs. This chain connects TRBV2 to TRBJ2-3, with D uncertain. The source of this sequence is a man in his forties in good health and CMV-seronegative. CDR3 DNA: TGTGCCAGCAGTGCTACCGTATCGAACACAGATACGCAGTATTTT. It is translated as CASSATVSNTDTQYF.